This TCR beta chain was documented in a study of cytomegalovirus exposure and HLA in healthy donors. Overall study context: The roughly 110 validation repertoires used the same platform as the approximately 620 first-cohort repertoires (as reported by a later analysis).

The table came from immunoSEQ multiplex PCR; TCRdb's copy has only in-frame clones and leaves some out. The data contain around 160,000 clones, roughly 84% of them singletons. J gave up 5 bases and V 11 bases, and 18 bases lay outside the gene matches. Looked up from germline, CDR1 is MDHEN and CDR2 is SYDVKM. CDR3 length: 16 amino acids. This clonotype was obtained from a man between 25 and 39 years old in good health and CMV-seropositive. V and J are TRBV28 and TRBJ1-2, with 9 bases fitting TRBD1. Sequencing was carried out using PBMCs. The CDR3 here is CAHTPFRDRELYGYTF. CDR3 DNA sequence: TGTGCCCACACTCCTTTCCGGGACAGGGAGTTATATGGCTACACCTTC.